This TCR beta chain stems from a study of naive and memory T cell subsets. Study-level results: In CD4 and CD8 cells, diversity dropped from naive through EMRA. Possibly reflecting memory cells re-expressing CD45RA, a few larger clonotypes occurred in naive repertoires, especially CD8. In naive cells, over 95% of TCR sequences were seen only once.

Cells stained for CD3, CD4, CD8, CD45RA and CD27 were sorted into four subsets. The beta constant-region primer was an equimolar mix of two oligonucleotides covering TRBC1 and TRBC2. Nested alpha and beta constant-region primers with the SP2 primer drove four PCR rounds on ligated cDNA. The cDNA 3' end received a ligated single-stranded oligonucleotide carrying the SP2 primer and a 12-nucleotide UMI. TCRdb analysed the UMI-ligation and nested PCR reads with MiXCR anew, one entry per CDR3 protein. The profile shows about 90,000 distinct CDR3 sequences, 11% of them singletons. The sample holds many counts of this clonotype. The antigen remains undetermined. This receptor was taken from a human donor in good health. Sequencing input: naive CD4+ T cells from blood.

CDR3 protein: CASSLPTPGQRDNEQFF. The CDR3, as DNA: TGTGCCAGCAGCTTACCTACGCCGGGCCAAAGGGACAATGAGCAGTTCTTC. The chain couples TRBV11-3 to TRBJ2-1, with unresolved D. Germline V gene lookup returns CDR1 SGHNT and CDR2 YENEEA. V was pared by 2 bases and J by 5 bases, with 19 bases between. The CDR3 has 17 residues.